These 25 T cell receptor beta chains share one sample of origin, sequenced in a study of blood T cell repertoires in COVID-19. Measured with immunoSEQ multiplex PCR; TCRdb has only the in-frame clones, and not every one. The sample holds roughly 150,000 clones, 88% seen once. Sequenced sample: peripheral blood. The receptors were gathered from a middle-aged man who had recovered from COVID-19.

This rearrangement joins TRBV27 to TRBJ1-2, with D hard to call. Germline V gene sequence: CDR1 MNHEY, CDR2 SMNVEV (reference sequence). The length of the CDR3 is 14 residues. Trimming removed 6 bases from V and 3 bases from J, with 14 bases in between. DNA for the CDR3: TGTGCCAGCAGGTACCATGGCAGTGACTATGGCTACACCTTC. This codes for CASRYHGSDYGYTF.

The CDR3 here is CATSTDRRNYGYTF. The DNA for the CDR3 is TGTGCCACCAGTACGGACAGGCGAAACTATGGCTACACCTTC. V is TRBV15 and J is TRBJ1-2; 7 bases line up with TRBD1. Germline trimming cut 6 bases from V and 2 bases from J; bases unmatched to any gene: 6. The CDR3 runs 14 residues. Germline CDR1 is LNHNV and CDR2 is YYDKDF (reference sequence).

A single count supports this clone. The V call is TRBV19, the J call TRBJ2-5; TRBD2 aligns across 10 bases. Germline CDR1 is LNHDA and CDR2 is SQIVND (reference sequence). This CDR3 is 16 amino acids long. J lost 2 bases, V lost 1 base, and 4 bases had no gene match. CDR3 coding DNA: TGTGCCAGTAGTATAGCGGTAGCGGGGGGACAAGAGACCCAGTACTTC. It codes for CASSIAVAGGQETQYF.

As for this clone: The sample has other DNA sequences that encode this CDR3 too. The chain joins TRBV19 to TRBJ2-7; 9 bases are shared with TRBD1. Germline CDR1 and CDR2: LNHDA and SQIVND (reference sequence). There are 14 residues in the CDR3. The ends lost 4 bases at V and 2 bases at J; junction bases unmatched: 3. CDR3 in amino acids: CASSKGQGAYEQYF. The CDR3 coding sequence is TGTGCCAGTAGTAAGGGACAGGGAGCCTACGAGCAGTACTTC.

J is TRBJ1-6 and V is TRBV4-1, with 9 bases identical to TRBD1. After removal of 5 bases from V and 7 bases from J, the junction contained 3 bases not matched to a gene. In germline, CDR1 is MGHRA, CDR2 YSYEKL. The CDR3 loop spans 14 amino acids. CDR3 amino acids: CASSSGTGNSPLHF. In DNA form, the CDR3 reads TGCGCCAGCAGCTCCGGGACAGGGAATTCACCCCTCCACTTT.

The CDR3 region has the DNA TGCAGTGCTAGTCTCGCGTTTGTAGATACGCAGTATTTT. Protein sequence: CSASLAFVDTQYF. This chain uses TRBV20-1 with TRBJ2-3; D ambiguous. V gave up 3 bases and J gave up 5 bases, with 12 bases separating them. The CDR3 sequence is 13 residues long. In germline, CDR1 is DFQATT, CDR2 SNEGSKA (reference sequence).

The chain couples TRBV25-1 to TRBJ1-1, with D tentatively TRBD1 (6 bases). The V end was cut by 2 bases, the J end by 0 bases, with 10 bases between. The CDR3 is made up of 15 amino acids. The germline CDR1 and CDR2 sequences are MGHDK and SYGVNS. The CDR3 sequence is CASSEEGDVNTEAFF. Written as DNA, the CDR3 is TGTGCCAGCAGTGAAGAGGGGGACGTGAACACTGAAGCTTTCTTT. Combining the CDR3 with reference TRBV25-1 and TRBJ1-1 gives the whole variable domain EADIYQTPRYLVIGTGKKITLECSQTMGHDKMYWYQQDPGMELHLIHYSYGVNSTEKGDLSSESTVSRIRTEHFPLTLESARPSHTSQYLCASSEEGDVNTEAFFGQGTRLTVV.

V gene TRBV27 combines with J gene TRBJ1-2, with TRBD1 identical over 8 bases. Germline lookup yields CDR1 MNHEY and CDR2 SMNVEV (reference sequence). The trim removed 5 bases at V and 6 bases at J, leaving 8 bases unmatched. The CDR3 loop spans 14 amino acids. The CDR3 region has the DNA TGTGCCAGCAGTCCAGGACAGGGCGTGGATGGCTACACCTTC. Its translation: CASSPGQGVDGYTF.

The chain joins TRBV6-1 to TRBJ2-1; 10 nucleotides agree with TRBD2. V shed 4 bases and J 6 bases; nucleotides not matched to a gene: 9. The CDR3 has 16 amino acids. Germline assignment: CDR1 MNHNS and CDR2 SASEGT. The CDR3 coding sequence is TGTGCCAGCAGTGTAAAAAGCGGGAGGGCCCCCAATGAGCAGTTCTTC. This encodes CASSVKSGRAPNEQFF.

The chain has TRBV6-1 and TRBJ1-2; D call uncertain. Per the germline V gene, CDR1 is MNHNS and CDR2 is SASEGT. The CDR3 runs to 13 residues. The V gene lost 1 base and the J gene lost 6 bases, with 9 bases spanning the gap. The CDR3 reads CASSEGGRDGYTF. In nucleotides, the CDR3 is TGTGCCAGCAGTGAAGGAGGGCGGGATGGCTACACCTTC.

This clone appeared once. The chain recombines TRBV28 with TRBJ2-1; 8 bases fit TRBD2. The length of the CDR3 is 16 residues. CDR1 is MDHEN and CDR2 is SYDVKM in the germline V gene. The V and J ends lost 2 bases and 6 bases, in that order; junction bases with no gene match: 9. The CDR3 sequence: CASSLDGGGRPNEQFF. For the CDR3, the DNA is TGTGCCAGCAGTTTAGACGGGGGGGGCCGCCCCAATGAGCAGTTCTTC.

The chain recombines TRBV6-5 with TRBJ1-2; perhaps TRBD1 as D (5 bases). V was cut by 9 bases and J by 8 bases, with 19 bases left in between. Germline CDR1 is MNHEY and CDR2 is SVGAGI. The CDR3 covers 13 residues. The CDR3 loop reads CASLPTGGGGYTF. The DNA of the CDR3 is TGTGCCAGTCTTCCCACCGGGGGAGGGGGCTACACCTTC.

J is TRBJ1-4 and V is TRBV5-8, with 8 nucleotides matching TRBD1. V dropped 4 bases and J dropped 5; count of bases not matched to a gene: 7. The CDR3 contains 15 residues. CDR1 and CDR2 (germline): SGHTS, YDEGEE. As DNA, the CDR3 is TGTGCCAGCAGCAGGAGGACAGGGTCAAATGAAAAACTGTTTTTT. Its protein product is CASSRRTGSNEKLFF. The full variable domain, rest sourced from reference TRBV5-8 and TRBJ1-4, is EAGVTQSPTHLIKTRGQQATLRCSPISGHTSVYWYQQALGLGLQFLLWYDEGEERNRGNFPPRFSGRQFPNYSSELNVNALELEDSALYLCASSRRTGSNEKLFFGSGTQLSVL.

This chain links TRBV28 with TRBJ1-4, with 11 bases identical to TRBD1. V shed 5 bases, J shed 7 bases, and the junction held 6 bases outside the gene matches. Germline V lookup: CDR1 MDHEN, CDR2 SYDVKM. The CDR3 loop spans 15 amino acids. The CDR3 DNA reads TGTGCCAGCAGTCCTCGGGACAGGGGGAGTGAAAAACTGTTTTTT. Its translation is CASSPRDRGSEKLFF.

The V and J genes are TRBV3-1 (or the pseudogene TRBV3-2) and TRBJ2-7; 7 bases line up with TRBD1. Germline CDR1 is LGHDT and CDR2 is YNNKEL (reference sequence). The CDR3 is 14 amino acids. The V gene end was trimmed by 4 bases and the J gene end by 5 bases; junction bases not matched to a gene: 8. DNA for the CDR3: TGTGCCAGCAGCCTCCTCGGGACAGCGAACGAGCAGTACTTC. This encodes CASSLLGTANEQYF.

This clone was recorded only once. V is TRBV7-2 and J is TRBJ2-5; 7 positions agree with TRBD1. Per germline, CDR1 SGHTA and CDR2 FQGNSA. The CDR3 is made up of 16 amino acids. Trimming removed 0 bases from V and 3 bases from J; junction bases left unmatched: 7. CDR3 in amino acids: CASSLAPGGGEETQYF. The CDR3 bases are TGTGCCAGCAGCTTAGCCCCAGGGGGTGGTGAAGAGACCCAGTACTTC.

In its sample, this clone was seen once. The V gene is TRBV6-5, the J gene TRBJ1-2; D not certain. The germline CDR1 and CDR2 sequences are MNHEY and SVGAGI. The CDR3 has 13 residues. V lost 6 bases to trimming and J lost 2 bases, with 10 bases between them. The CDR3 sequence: CASSPSLNYGYTF. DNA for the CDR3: TGTGCCAGCAGCCCATCATTGAACTATGGCTACACCTTC.

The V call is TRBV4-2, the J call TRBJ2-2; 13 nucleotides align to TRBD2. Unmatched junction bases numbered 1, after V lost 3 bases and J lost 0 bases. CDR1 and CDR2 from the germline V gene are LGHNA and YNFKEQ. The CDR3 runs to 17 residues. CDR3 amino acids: CASSHGTSGTNTGELFF. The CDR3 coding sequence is TGTGCCAGCAGCCACGGGACTAGCGGGACGAACACCGGGGAGCTGTTTTTT.

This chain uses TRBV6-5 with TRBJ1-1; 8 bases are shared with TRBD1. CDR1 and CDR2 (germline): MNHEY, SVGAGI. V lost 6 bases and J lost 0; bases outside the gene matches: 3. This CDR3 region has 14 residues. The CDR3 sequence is CASSRDRMNTEAFF. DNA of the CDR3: TGTGCCAGCAGCCGGGACAGGATGAACACTGAAGCTTTCTTT.

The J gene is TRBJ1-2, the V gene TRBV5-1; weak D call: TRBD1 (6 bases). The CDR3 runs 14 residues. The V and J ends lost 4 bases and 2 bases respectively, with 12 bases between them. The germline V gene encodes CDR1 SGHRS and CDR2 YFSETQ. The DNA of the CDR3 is TGCGCCAGCAGCCCGCAGGGGACAAACTATGGCTACACCTTC. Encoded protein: CASSPQGTNYGYTF.

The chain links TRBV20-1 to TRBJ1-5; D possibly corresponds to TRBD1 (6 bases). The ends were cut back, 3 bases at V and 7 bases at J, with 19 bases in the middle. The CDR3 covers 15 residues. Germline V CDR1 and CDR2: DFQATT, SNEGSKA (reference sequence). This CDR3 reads CSASVTGAPGQPQHF. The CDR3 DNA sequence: TGCAGTGCTAGTGTGACAGGCGCGCCGGGGCAGCCCCAGCATTTT.

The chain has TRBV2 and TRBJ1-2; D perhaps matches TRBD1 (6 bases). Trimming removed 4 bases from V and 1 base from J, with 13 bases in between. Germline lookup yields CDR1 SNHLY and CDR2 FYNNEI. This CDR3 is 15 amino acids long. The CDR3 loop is CASSAGTRGNYGYTF. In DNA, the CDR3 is TGTGCCAGCAGTGCCGGGACAAGGGGTAACTATGGCTACACCTTC.

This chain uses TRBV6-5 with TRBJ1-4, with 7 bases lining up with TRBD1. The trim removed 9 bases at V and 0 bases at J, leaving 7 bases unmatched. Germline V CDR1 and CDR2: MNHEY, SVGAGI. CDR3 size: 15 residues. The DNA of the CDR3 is TGTGCCAGTCGAACAGGGGCTCCAACTAATGAAAAACTGTTTTTT. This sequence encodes CASRTGAPTNEKLFF.

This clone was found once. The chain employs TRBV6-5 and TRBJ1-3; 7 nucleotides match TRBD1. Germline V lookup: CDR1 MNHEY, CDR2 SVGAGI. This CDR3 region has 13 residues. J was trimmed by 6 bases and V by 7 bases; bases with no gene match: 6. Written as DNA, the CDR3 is TGTGCCAGCATCGACAGGGTAAAAAACACCATATATTTT. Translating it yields CASIDRVKNTIYF.

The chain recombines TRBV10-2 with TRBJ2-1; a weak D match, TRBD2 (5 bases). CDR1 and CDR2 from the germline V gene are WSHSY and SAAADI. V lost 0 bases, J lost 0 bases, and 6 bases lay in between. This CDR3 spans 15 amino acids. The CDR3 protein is CASSESGSSYNEQFF. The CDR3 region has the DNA TGCGCCAGCAGTGAGTCTGGGAGCTCCTACAATGAGCAGTTCTTC.